A single sample gave rise to the 28 T cell receptor beta chains below, sequenced in a study of PD-1 blockade in classical Hodgkin lymphoma. Relapses following autologous stem cell transplantation were seen in all patients, with brentuximab vedotin exposure varying. Clones were read by immunoSEQ multiplex PCR, and TCRdb kept only the in-frame ones, dropping some. The sample records 13,000 or so clones, more than 85% being singletons. Specimen: peripheral blood mononuclear cells (PBMCs), collected at baseline. These receptors were taken from a human donor with classical Hodgkin lymphoma.

The gene calls are TRBV6-1 and TRBJ2-5; D uncertain. Germline CDR1 and CDR2: MNHNS and SASEGT. V was cut by 4 bases and J by 1 base, with 13 bases left in between. This CDR3 comprises 15 residues. This chain's CDR3 is CASSAHQTFQETQYF. CDR3 coding DNA: TGTGCCAGCAGTGCCCATCAAACGTTCCAAGAGACCCAGTACTTC.

A remark on this clone: Other nucleotide sequences in the sample specify the same CDR3. V usage is TRBV30 and J usage is TRBJ2-7; 8 bases map to TRBD2. There are 14 residues in the CDR3. Per germline, CDR1 GTSNPN and CDR2 SVGIG (reference sequence). The V segment lost 3 bases and the J segment 4 bases; nucleotides outside the gene matches: 8. The CDR3 DNA follows: TGTGCCTGGAGGGTGGGACTAGGTGCATACGAGCAGTACTTC. Translating it yields CAWRVGLGAYEQYF.

V gene TRBV9 combines with J gene TRBJ1-2; D might be TRBD1 (5 bases). The CDR3 has 15 residues. Germline CDR1 and CDR2: SGDLS and YYNGEE. Between the trimmed V and J ends, which lost 0 bases and 5 bases, there was a span of 14 bases. CDR3 nucleotide sequence: TGTGCCAGCAGCGTAGATTCGGCCGGGGGGTATGGCTACACCTTC. Translating gives CASSVDSAGGYGYTF.

In its sample, this clone was seen a few times. V usage is TRBV19 and J usage is TRBJ1-2, with TRBD1 as a possible D gene (5 bases). The germline V gene has CDR1 LNHDA and CDR2 SQIVND (reference sequence). The CDR3 consists of 15 residues. The germline V and J ends were trimmed by 6 bases and 7 bases, with 21 bases remaining between them. As DNA, the CDR3 is TGTGCCAGTAGCCTGCCGGGCAGGGAAAGGTTTGGCTACACCTTC. This gives the protein CASSLPGRERFGYTF.

The chain is built from TRBV7-9 and TRBJ1-1; tentatively, D is TRBD1 (5 bases). The CDR3 consists of 18 residues. Germline V gives CDR1 SEHNR, CDR2 FQNEAQ (reference sequence). Trimming cost V 5 bases and J 2 bases, with 24 bases left between them. CDR3 DNA sequence: TGTGCCAGCAGCAGTCATCCTCGGAATGGGGGGATTAACACTGAAGCTTTCTTT. Encoded protein: CASSSHPRNGGINTEAFF.

The chain has TRBV19 and TRBJ2-3, with 8 bases identical to TRBD2. Germline lookup yields CDR1 LNHDA and CDR2 SQIVND (reference sequence). The CDR3 length is 15 residues. Unmatched junction bases numbered 12, after V lost 9 bases and J lost 4 bases. The chain's CDR3 is CASKLSGKSPDTQYF. CDR3 nucleotide sequence: TGTGCCAGCAAACTTAGCGGGAAAAGTCCAGATACGCAGTATTTT.

The chain combines TRBV19 with TRBJ1-5, with no clear D. The germline gives CDR1 LNHDA, CDR2 SQIVND (reference sequence). Trimming removed 4 bases at V and 6 bases at J, with 4 bases between. The CDR3 totals 11 residues. The chain's CDR3 is CASSRGQPQHF. The CDR3 nucleotides are TGTGCCAGTAGTAGAGGTCAGCCCCAGCATTTT.

This clone was seen a single time. The chain employs TRBV19 and TRBJ1-6, with TRBD1 matching over 8 bases. The CDR3 length is 14 residues. The ends lost 5 bases at V and 9 bases at J; junction bases unmatched: 6. The V gene's germline CDR1 is LNHDA and CDR2 SQIVND (reference sequence). CDR3 sequence reads: CASSRGQGTSPLHF. The CDR3 DNA follows: TGTGCCAGTAGTCGCGGACAGGGTACTTCACCCCTCCACTTT.

The chain couples TRBV30 to TRBJ2-1, with TRBD2 as a possible D gene (5 bases). Trimming stripped 1 base from V and 15 bases from J, with 10 bases between. CDR3 size: 10 residues. The germline CDR1 and CDR2 sequences are GTSNPN and SVGIG (reference sequence). The CDR3 loop reads CAWSEGVTFF. CDR3 DNA: TGTGCCTGGAGTGAGGGAGTGACGTTCTTC. The full variable domain, its missing parts supplied by reference TRBV30 and TRBJ2-1, is SQTIHQWPATLVQPVGSPLSLECTVEGTSNPNLYWYRQAAGRGLQLLFYSVGIGQISSEVPQNLSASRPQDRQFILSSKKLLLSDSGFYLCAWSEGVTFFGPGTRLTVL.

The V and J genes are TRBV7-2 and TRBJ2-7; tentative D call: TRBD2 (6 bases). The CDR3 consists of 14 residues. Germline V gene lookup returns CDR1 SGHTA and CDR2 FQGNSA. V was pared by 3 bases and J by 7 bases, with 16 bases between. CDR3 protein: CASSFTEGLGEQYF. As DNA, the CDR3 is TGTGCCAGCAGCTTCACGGAGGGTCTAGGGGAGCAGTACTTC.

This chain uses TRBV30 with TRBJ1-5; possible D gene TRBD1, 5 bases. This CDR3 region has 13 residues. The ends were cut back, 2 bases at V and 5 bases at J, with 10 bases in the middle. Germline assignment: CDR1 GTSNPN and CDR2 SVGIG (reference sequence). CDR3: CAWSHQGDQPQHF. DNA for the CDR3: TGTGCCTGGAGTCATCAGGGCGATCAGCCCCAGCATTTT.

CDR3 region: CASSLGSTSYEQYF. The CDR3 DNA reads TGTGCCAGCAGCTTAGGTTCTACCTCCTACGAGCAGTACTTC. This chain joins TRBV11-2 and TRBJ2-7; D remains unclear. CDR3 length: 14 amino acids. V was trimmed by 1 base and J by 0 bases, leaving 7 bases between them. Germline CDR1 SGHAT, CDR2 FQNNGV.

This rearrangement joins TRBV2 to TRBJ2-1; TRBD2 matches 8 bases. CDR3 length equals 14 residues. Trimming cost V 7 bases and J 1 base; bases outside gene matches: 3. Germline lookup yields CDR1 SNHLY and CDR2 FYNNEI. The CDR3 DNA sequence: TGTGCCAGCAAGCGGGAGAGGTCCTACAATGAGCAGTTCTTC. It codes for CASKRERSYNEQFF.

The chain couples TRBV7-6 to TRBJ1-5; TRBD1 agrees at 8 bases. The CDR3 has 15 amino acids. In germline, CDR1 is SGHVS, CDR2 FNYEAQ. The ends lost 1 base at V and 5 bases at J; junction bases unmatched: 4. Written as DNA, the CDR3 is TGTGCCAGCAGCTTAGAGGCAGGGGGCGATCAGCCCCAGCATTTT. It is translated as CASSLEAGGDQPQHF.

Written as DNA, the CDR3 is TGCGCCAGCAGCTCTTATACAGGGCATTCACCCCTCCACTTT. The encoded protein is CASSSYTGHSPLHF. The rearrangement joins TRBV5-1 to TRBJ1-6; TRBD1 might be the D (6 bases). Germline values: CDR1 SGHRS, CDR2 YFSETQ. CDR3 size: 14 residues. Trimming removed 3 bases from V and 8 bases from J, with 12 bases in between.

The chain recombines TRBV6-1 with TRBJ1-1, with D maybe TRBD1 (6 bases). Trimming left V 7 bases short and J 0 bases short, with 12 bases between. The CDR3 spans 14 residues. Germline values: CDR1 MNHNS, CDR2 SASEGT. The CDR3 DNA is TGTGCCAGCAAGGACAGCTCAATGAACACTGAAGCTTTCTTT. Amino acid sequence: CASKDSSMNTEAFF.

The CDR3 is CASSLGQGGAFF. CDR3 in DNA: TGTGCCAGCAGCTTAGGACAGGGTGGAGCTTTCTTT. J is TRBJ1-1 and V is TRBV7-9; 7 nucleotides align to TRBD1. The germline V gene has CDR1 SEHNR and CDR2 FQNEAQ (reference sequence). J gave up 10 bases and V 1 base, and 3 bases lay outside the gene matches. The CDR3 length is 12 residues.

The rearrangement uses TRBV6-5 and TRBJ1-2, with D perhaps matching TRBD1 (5 bases). The length of the CDR3 is 14 residues. Germline assignment: CDR1 MNHEY and CDR2 SVGAGI. The germline V and J ends were trimmed by 5 bases and 4 bases, with 14 bases remaining between them. The CDR3: CASSGHYLTYGYTF. CDR3 DNA sequence: TGTGCCAGCAGTGGACATTACCTTACCTATGGCTACACCTTC.

The chain carries TRBV9 and TRBJ2-3; 7 bases align to TRBD2. Germline loops: CDR1 SGDLS, CDR2 YYNGEE. This CDR3 spans 18 amino acids. The J segment lost 1 base and the V segment lost 0 bases, leaving 11 bases of the junction unmatched. The CDR3 sequence is CASSVVSGESFRTDTQYF. CDR3 nucleotide sequence: TGTGCCAGCAGCGTAGTAAGCGGGGAATCGTTCCGCACAGATACGCAGTATTTT.

The V call is TRBV11-1, the J call TRBJ2-2; no firm D call. The germline CDR1 and CDR2 sequences are SGHAT and FQDESV (reference sequence). The CDR3 sequence is 15 residues long. V lost 3 bases and J lost 6, with 14 bases in between. The CDR3 bases are TGTGCCAGCAGCTTCGAGGCCGGGCGGCCCGGGGAGCTGTTTTTT. Residues: CASSFEAGRPGELFF. The variable domain in full, with the rest retrieved from reference TRBV11-1 and TRBJ2-2, is EAEVAQSPRYKITEKSQAVAFWCDPISGHATLYWYRQILGQGPELLVQFQDESVVDDSQLPKDRFSAERLKGVDSTLKIQPAELGDSAMYLCASSFEAGRPGELFFGEGSRLTVL.

This sequence joins TRBV7-9 and TRBJ2-1, with D perhaps TRBD1 (5 bases). In germline, CDR1 is SEHNR, CDR2 FQNEAQ (reference sequence). CDR3 length equals 15 residues. V lost 4 bases to trimming and J lost 0 bases, with 10 bases between them. CDR3 in amino acids: CASSSDSSSYNEQFF. The CDR3 DNA sequence: TGTGCCAGCAGCTCCGACAGCAGCTCCTACAATGAGCAGTTCTTC.

This clone was seen just once. The chain carries TRBV27 and TRBJ2-3; 8 positions match TRBD1. The length of the CDR3 is 15 residues. CDR1 and CDR2 from the germline V gene are MNHEY and SMNVEV (reference sequence). Unmatched junction bases numbered 12, after V lost 5 bases and J lost 8 bases. CDR3 DNA sequence: TGTGCCAGCAGTCCAACAGGACAGGGAGTCGGTACGCAGTATTTT. This encodes CASSPTGQGVGTQYF.

The V gene is TRBV15, the J gene TRBJ1-5; D may be TRBD1 (5 bases). Trimming stripped 0 bases from V and 7 bases from J, with 7 bases between. CDR1 and CDR2 (germline): LNHNV, YYDKDF (reference sequence). The CDR3 loop spans 13 amino acids. The CDR3 DNA reads as TGTGCCACCAGCAGAGAGGGGCTGCAGCCCCAGCATTTT. Translating gives CATSREGLQPQHF.

V is TRBV7-2 and J is TRBJ1-4; the D gene is possibly TRBD1 (5 bases). Germline CDR1 SGHTA, CDR2 FQGNSA. This CDR3 has 15 residues. The V gene lost 6 bases and the J gene lost 0 bases, with 11 bases spanning the gap. The CDR3: CASSLTGPTNEKLFF. The DNA of the CDR3 is TGTGCCAGCAGTCTTACAGGCCCAACTAATGAAAAACTGTTTTTT.

The sample holds one count of this clone. The chain joins TRBV5-1 to TRBJ1-1; maybe TRBD1 (5 bases). V was cut by 5 bases and J by 5 bases, with 16 bases left in between. This CDR3 spans 14 amino acids. CDR1 is SGHRS and CDR2 is YFSETQ in the germline V gene. CDR3 sequence: CASSKEGRVTEAFF. The CDR3 DNA reads as TGCGCCAGCAGTAAGGAGGGGAGGGTGACTGAAGCTTTCTTT. The complete variable domain, with remaining parts taken from reference TRBV5-1 and TRBJ1-1, reads KAGVTQTPRYLIKTRGQQVTLSCSPISGHRSVSWYQQTPGQGLQFLFEYFSETQRNKGNFPGRFSGRQFSNSRSEMNVSTLELGDSALYLCASSKEGRVTEAFFGQGTRLTVV.

About this clone itself: Relative to the germline gene, one junction end is altered; a read error may explain this. The chain uses TRBV11-2 and TRBJ2-7; D uncertain. The CDR3 loop spans 11 amino acids. Germline-derived CDR1 and CDR2 are SGHAT and FQNNGV. The CDR3 region is CASGLFEEQYF. CDR3 in DNA: TGTGCCAGCGGCTTGTTTGAGGAGCAGTACTTC.

The CDR3 spells CASSQGDRAPTGELFF. For the CDR3, the DNA is TGTGCCAGCAGCCAGGGGGACAGGGCACCCACCGGGGAGCTGTTTTTT. The chain couples TRBV7-3 to TRBJ2-2, with 9 bases that match TRBD1. Germline V gene data show CDR1 as SGHTA and CDR2 as FQGTGA. J gave up 4 bases and V 5 bases, and 8 bases lay outside the gene matches. This CDR3 comprises 16 residues.

The rearrangement uses TRBV7-2 and TRBJ1-1; TRBD1 matches at 8 bases. Unmatched junction bases numbered 8, after V lost 7 bases and J lost 1 base. The CDR3 loop spans 15 amino acids. Germline values: CDR1 SGHTA, CDR2 FQGNSA. The CDR3 spells CASTHSGQGNTEAFF. The CDR3 bases are TGTGCCAGCACCCATAGCGGACAGGGGAACACTGAAGCTTTCTTT.